A single sample gave rise to the 10 T cell receptor beta chains below, sequenced in a study of T-cell reconstitution after alpha-beta-depleted transplantation in children. TCRbeta library construction was performed incorporating unique molecular identifiers. One entry per CDR3 protein, called by TCRdb with MiXCR from the PCR reads. The profile covers some 590,000 distinct CDR3 sequences, with over 9.5% appearing a single time and about 4.2% taken by the ten largest. Specimen: PBMCs from the stem cell graft donor, collected from the stem cell graft. All receptors come from a human donor who donated a stem cell graft to a child with acute myeloid leukemia.

This clonotype came up a few times. V and J are TRBV5-1 and TRBJ1-1, with a tentative D call TRBD1 (5 bases). This CDR3 has 14 residues. Trimming took 1 base from V and 1 from J, leaving 8 bases between them. Germline CDR1 SGHRS, CDR2 YFSETQ. The CDR3 DNA reads as TGCGCCAGCAGCTTGAGACAGCCGAACACTGAAGCTTTCTTT. This translates into CASSLRQPNTEAFF.

V gene TRBV15 combines with J gene TRBJ2-7, with no clear D. The CDR3 loop spans 14 amino acids. With 0 bases removed from V and 1 base from J, the gap between germline ends came to 7 bases. Looked up from germline, CDR1 is LNHNV and CDR2 is YYDKDF (reference sequence). CDR3 residues: CATSRDLRSYEQYF. In DNA, the CDR3 is TGTGCCACCAGCAGAGATTTGAGGTCCTACGAGCAGTACTTC.

The CDR3 DNA reads as TGTGCCAGCACCCAGACACGGGGGGATCAGCCCCAGCATTTT. Its protein is CASTQTRGDQPQHF. The chain couples TRBV12-3 or TRBV12-4 to TRBJ1-5; D might be TRBD1 (5 bases). Trimming removed 7 bases from V and 5 bases from J, with 15 bases in between. The CDR3 runs 14 residues.

This clonotype was seen more than once but under ten times. The genes are TRBV7-8 and TRBJ2-3; TRBD2 matches 7 bases. J lost 2 bases, V lost 8 bases, and 1 base had no gene match. Germline CDR1 reads SGHVS; CDR2 reads FQNEAQ. The CDR3 is 12 residues long. CDR3 region: CASGDYTDTQYF. The CDR3 DNA follows: TGTGCCAGCGGGGACTACACAGATACGCAGTATTTT.

The rearrangement uses TRBV10-3 and TRBJ1-1, with D perhaps matching TRBD1 (5 bases). V lost 3 bases to trimming and J lost 9 bases, with 14 bases between them. The CDR3 contains 13 residues. Germline V gene sequence: CDR1 ENHRY, CDR2 SYGVKD. The CDR3 DNA follows: TGTGCCATCAGTGACACCACAGGAACCAAAGCTTTCTTT. Encoded protein: CAISDTTGTKAFF.

This clonotype was counted only a few times. The chain combines TRBV6-4 with TRBJ2-1, with 14 bases lining up with TRBD2. V gave up 2 bases and J gave up 4 bases; unmatched junction bases: 22. Germline V gives CDR1 MRHNA, CDR2 SNTAGT. The CDR3 totals 23 residues. CDR3 region: CASSDGCTTGLAGVSLGYNEQFF. As DNA, the CDR3 is TGTGCCAGCAGTGACGGGTGCACGACGGGACTAGCGGGAGTTAGTTTGGGATACAATGAGCAGTTCTTC.

V and J are TRBV28 and TRBJ2-1; D might be TRBD2 (5 bases). The CDR3 contains 14 residues. Trimming stripped 7 bases from V and 9 bases from J, with 19 bases between. From germline, CDR1 is MDHEN and CDR2 SYDVKM. CDR3 sequence (DNA): TGTGCCAGCACACAAGGTGAGGGTAACGCTGAGCAGTTCTTC. Protein sequence: CASTQGEGNAEQFF.

This clonotype was picked up a small number of times. The gene calls are TRBV7-9 and TRBJ2-5; D might be TRBD1 (6 bases). The V end lost 5 bases, the J end lost 5 bases, and 18 bases lay between the germline ends. Looked up from germline, CDR1 is SEHNR and CDR2 is FQNEAQ (reference sequence). CDR3 size: 15 residues. The CDR3 sequence is CASSPEQGLGETQYF. The CDR3 bases are TGTGCCAGCAGCCCGGAACAGGGTTTGGGGGAGACCCAGTACTTC.

V usage is TRBV12-3 or TRBV12-4 and J usage is TRBJ2-3; 11 bases are a match to TRBD2. This CDR3 comprises 17 residues. V shed 1 base and J 6 bases; nucleotides not matched to a gene: 9. The CDR3 DNA reads TGTGCCAGCAGTTTAGATCTAGCGGGAGGATCCGCGGATACGCAGTATTTT. It yields the protein CASSLDLAGGSADTQYF.

DNA for the CDR3: TGTGCCAGCAGCTTAGAGCTTAGCGGGTACCAAGAGACCCAGTACTTC. Translated: CASSLELSGYQETQYF. The gene calls are TRBV7-9 and TRBJ2-5; TRBD2 matches 7 bases. CDR3 length: 16 residues. Germline V lookup: CDR1 SEHNR, CDR2 FQNEAQ (reference sequence). The J segment lost 0 bases and the V segment lost 1 base, leaving 5 bases of the junction unmatched.